A selection of T cell receptor beta chains follows, all from one sample in a study of OX40 agonist ivuxolimab in advanced cancers. Assay: immunoSEQ multiplex PCR; the TCRdb copy retains only in-frame clones and omits some. The sample holds 90,000 to 150,000 clones, roughly nine tenths seen once. Sequencing used CD4+ or CD8+ T cells sorted from blood, obtained in a trial of the OX40 agonist ivuxolimab. The receptor source for this set is an adult with an advanced solid tumor such as melanoma, head and neck, liver or kidney cancer. CDR3s include the opening cysteine and the closing phenylalanine or tryptophan.

J gene	V gene	CDR3 protein
TRBJ1-1	TRBV7-2	CASSLGVLMNTEAFF
TRBJ1-1	TRBV5-4	CASSSVGDTEAFF
TRBJ2-5	TRBV14	CASSQGRGTQYF
TRBJ1-3	TRBV18	CASRGDSSGNTIYF
TRBJ2-5	TRBV29-1	CSVGGRGTGTQYF
TRBJ2-7	TRBV7-3	CASSLSGGLVYEQYF
TRBJ2-3	TRBV6-6	CASSPGKDTQYF
TRBJ2-4	TRBV7-2	CASSSAPGGAKGIQYF
TRBJ2-3	TRBV7-2	CASSGRTVDTQYF
TRBJ2-7	TRBV6-6	CASRSTGTGIYEQYF
TRBJ2-2	TRBV7-3	CASSRDPRGELFF
TRBJ2-5	TRBV5-4	CASSLVPQETQYF
TRBJ2-5	TRBV4-3	CASSRTIGETQYF
TRBJ2-5	TRBV21-1	CASSQGWGMETQYF
TRBJ1-2	TRBV19	CASTKGAYGYTF
TRBJ1-1	TRBV11-2	CASSPGDRMNTEAFF
TRBJ2-5	TRBV5-1	CASSNGQGRETQYF
TRBJ2-5	TRBV14	CASSQPGIWETQYF
TRBJ2-6	TRBV5-1	CASSGPGPWSGANVLTF
TRBJ1-2	TRBV28	CASKGRNYGYTF
TRBJ2-1	TRBV4-2	CASSLRGEGEQFF
TRBJ1-1	TRBV19	CASSRDSEAFF
TRBJ2-7	TRBV2	CAGGTFGSYEQYF
TRBJ1-2	TRBV6-1	CASKVGQGARYGYTF
TRBJ2-6	TRBV9	CASSVDGNSGANVLTF
TRBJ2-3	TRBV12-5	CASGSKGADTQYF
TRBJ2-2	TRBV11-1	CASSLEGNTGELFF
TRBJ2-7	TRBV28	CASSPGRSPGEQYF
TRBJ2-1	TRBV28	CASSKGGTEQFF
TRBJ2-5	TRBV18	CASSPMTGGVETQYF
TRBJ2-7	TRBV10-3	CAISEALGGEQYF
TRBJ2-4	TRBV28	CASREPSGGPTF
TRBJ2-4	TRBV7-9	CASTPADTLAKNIQYF
TRBJ1-1	TRBV29-1	CSVGGGENGMNTEAFF
TRBJ1-1	TRBV6-6	CASSPLRGTEAFF
TRBJ1-1	TRBV4-2	CASSQVVGQGKTEAFF
TRBJ2-1	TRBV7-2	CASAPTQGSYNEQFF
TRBJ2-7	TRBV19	CASSHTHSGTTGGYEQYF
TRBJ2-6	TRBV25-1	CASSESIGGANVLTF
TRBJ2-1	TRBV7-3	CASSFGLQEYNEQFF
TRBJ2-6	TRBV4-2	CASSQDRARTSAHSGANVLTF
TRBJ2-7	TRBV18	CASSPKSLGDEQYF
TRBJ1-5	TRBV19	CASSIGINQPQHF
TRBJ2-7	TRBV11-2	CASSPRLGGWSSYEQYF
TRBJ2-3	TRBV6-1	CASSERGLTDTQYF
TRBJ2-7	TRBV7-2	CASRSGTSEGEQYF
TRBJ1-4	TRBV7-2	CASSWGAPTNEKLFF
TRBJ2-7	TRBV28	CASSFKSYEQYF
TRBJ1-2	TRBV19	CASSIDRTANYGYTF
TRBJ2-3	TRBV27	CASSFPTEHTQYF
TRBJ1-2	TRBV30	CALTRTGVFSYGYTF
TRBJ1-1	TRBV2	CASTGTANTEAFF
TRBJ2-7	TRBV5-1	CASSLDGGGTYEQYF
TRBJ2-7	TRBV21-1	CASSHLKLRFNSRLYEQYF
TRBJ2-2	TRBV7-9	CASSFDTALFF